This T cell receptor (beta chain) derives from a study of molecular identifiers for immune sequencing clone quantification. General observations from the study: Clones above 20 RNA copies contained over 97% of effector molecules and under 1% of naive molecules. A shared barcode on identical TCR molecules could lead to underestimated sizes for highly expanded clones.

In TCRdb, the PCR reads were re-called with MiXCR into one record per CDR3 protein. Seen here are some 96,000 distinct CDR3 sequences, 20% to 25% observed once, and the top ten hold roughly 1%. About this clonotype itself: Its cognate antigen is unknown.

The V end lost 6 bases, the J end lost 0 bases, and 20 bases lay between the germline ends. Germline V gene sequence: CDR1 LNHDA, CDR2 SQIVND (reference sequence). The CDR3 has 17 amino acids. The TCR was taken from a human donor in good health. Some libraries in this study had Jurkat cell RNA spiked in. The chain links TRBV19 to TRBJ1-1; perhaps TRBD1 as D (5 bases). Sequencing was done on a sample of naive CD8+ T cells from blood, with Jurkat cell RNA spiked in. Noted subset: FACS-sorted CD8+CD4-CCR7+CD45RA+ naive T cells. Written as DNA, the CDR3 is TGTGCCAGTAGCAAGCCGAGGGGCGTCACCATGAACACTGAAGCTTTCTTT. It yields the protein CASSKPRGVTMNTEAFF.